This paragraph reports one T cell receptor beta chain. Some clones are missing from TCRdb's copy, which holds only in-frame ones; the method was immunoSEQ multiplex PCR. Of under 200,000 clones in the sample, more than 60% were seen once. The record originates from a study of blood T cell repertoires in COVID-19. Germline V lookup: CDR1 SGHVS, CDR2 FQNEAQ. The ends lost 5 bases at V and 0 bases at J; junction bases unmatched: 5. The CDR3 runs 15 residues. V and J are TRBV7-8 and TRBJ1-1; 8 bases fit TRBD1. The source is a man aged 60 to 75 with acute or convalescent COVID-19. The material sequenced was peripheral blood. The CDR3 region is CASSIRTGLNTEAFF. The CDR3, as DNA: TGTGCCAGCAGCATTCGGACAGGGTTGAACACTGAAGCTTTCTTT.